The source of this T cell receptor beta chain is a study of metastatic and nonmetastatic thyroid tumors. About the study: From malignant and benign thyroid patients, repertoires in blood and in tumor or nodule tissue were compared. The study, taken as a whole, reports: Significantly greater TCR beta diversity was reportedly found in malignant thyroid tumors than in benign nodules (in blood and tumor).

The CDR3 has 16 amino acids. Germline lookup yields CDR1 DFQATT and CDR2 SNEGSKA (reference sequence). With regard to this clone: Its specificity is not known. At one end, the junction sequence differs from germline, possibly due to a read error. The sample has other DNA sequences that encode this CDR3 too.

Not a single patient had been given any form of treatment at any point before undergoing thyroid surgery. In the original workflow: What underpinned the distant-metastasis classifier for papillary thyroid cancer was the set of CDR3 differences across clinicopathological groups. TCRdb reanalyzed the PCR reads with MiXCR. These V and J calls rely on TCRdb rather than the paper's analysis. Of 30,000 to 45,000 clones in the sample, around 20% were seen once. Sequencing used blood. The chain has TRBV20-1 and TRBJ2-7, with TRBD2 matching over 7 bases. The receptor's source is a female donor with papillary thyroid cancer or a benign thyroid nodule (not recorded which). Some clones in this sample may be carry-over from other donors' samples. The CDR3 coding sequence is TGCAGTGCCAGAGGTGGGGGGAGGGTGGTTAACTACGAGCAGTACTTC. Amino acid sequence: CSARGGGRVVNYEQYF.